This T cell receptor (beta chain) was identified during a study of blood T cell repertoires in COVID-19. The CDR3 is 17 amino acids. Per the germline V gene, CDR1 is SGHTA and CDR2 is FQGNSA. V was pared by 1 base and J by 7 bases, with 7 bases of the junction left unmatched. This clone was picked up a small number of times. Profiling relied on immunoSEQ multiplex PCR, and the TCRdb table lists in-frame clones only, not all of them. The data hold 150,000 to 200,000 clones, with 76% observed a single time. This chain connects TRBV7-2 to TRBJ2-2; TRBD1 matches at 12 bases. The sample comprised peripheral blood. The receptor's source is a woman in her fifties or sixties with active or convalescent COVID-19. The CDR3 sequence is CASSLVLGQGARGELFF. Written as DNA, the CDR3 is TGTGCCAGCAGCTTAGTCTTGGGACAGGGGGCGCGCGGGGAGCTGTTTTTT.